Listed below are T cell receptor beta chains from one sample, sequenced in a study of T cell responses to AZD1222 COVID-19 vaccine. This table comes from immunoSEQ multiplex PCR, and its TCRdb copy is limited to in-frame clones, with some not included. Of more than 150,000 clones listed, 75% to 95% are singletons. Sequenced material: peripheral blood, taken on day 0 of AZD1222 vaccination. Receptor source: an adult in good health. Both conserved end residues are part of each CDR3. The D gene is left open where the match is weak.

J: TRBJ1-2; length: 11; V: TRBV5-1; D: .; DNA: TGCGCCAGCAGCTTGGACTATGGCTACACCTTC; CDR3: CASSLDYGYTF
J: TRBJ2-1; length: 14; V: TRBV9; D: TRBD1; DNA: TGTGCCAGCAGCGGCCGACAGGGTTACAATGAGCAGTTCTTC; CDR3: CASSGRQGYNEQFF
J: TRBJ2-7; length: 16; V: TRBV6-5; D: .; DNA: TGTGCCAGCAGTTACAGTCGGGCGACTATCTCCTACGAGCAGTACTTC; CDR3: CASSYSRATISYEQYF
J: TRBJ1-4; length: 13; V: TRBV28; D: .; DNA: TGTGCCAGCAGTTTGAGTGGAGGGAATAAACTGTTTTTT; CDR3: CASSLSGGNKLFF
J: TRBJ1-1; length: 11; V: TRBV6-5; D: .; DNA: TGTGCCAGCAGGGGGGAAACTGAAGCTTTCTTT; CDR3: CASRGETEAFF
J: TRBJ1-2; length: 15; V: TRBV6-5; D: .; DNA: TGTGCCAGCAGTTACCGGATGGAAGCTAACTATGGCTACACCTTC; CDR3: CASSYRMEANYGYTF
J: TRBJ2-7; length: 14; V: TRBV11-1; D: TRBD1; DNA: TGTGCCAGCAGCTTAGGCACAGGGGGCTACGAGCAGTACTTC; CDR3: CASSLGTGGYEQYF
J: TRBJ2-4; length: 13; V: TRBV4-1; D: .; DNA: TGCGCCAGCAGCCAAGGCCAGGGGTTCGTTCAGTACTTC; CDR3: CASSQGQGFVQYF
J: TRBJ1-6; length: 13; V: TRBV28; D: .; DNA: TGTGCCAGCTGTAGGATCTATAATTCACCCCTCCACTTT; CDR3: CASCRIYNSPLHF
J: TRBJ1-5; length: 13; V: TRBV28; D: .; DNA: TGTGCCAGCAGTGTTTCGCAACACTGGCCCCAGCATTTT; CDR3: CASSVSQHWPQHF
J: TRBJ1-2; length: 14; V: TRBV11-3; D: .; DNA: TGTGCCAGCAGCTCTTTGGAGGGGTATAGTGGCTACACCTTC; CDR3: CASSSLEGYSGYTF
J: TRBJ2-5; length: 14; V: TRBV6-4; D: TRBD1; DNA: TGTGCCAGCAGACCGGACAGGGCCGTCGGGGCCCAGTACTTC; CDR3: CASRPDRAVGAQYF
J: TRBJ1-1; length: 16; V: TRBV6-5; D: .; DNA: TGTGCCAGCAGTTACAAGTTAACGGGCTGGAGCACTGAAGCTTTCTTT; CDR3: CASSYKLTGWSTEAFF
J: TRBJ2-3; length: 16; V: TRBV5-1; D: .; DNA: TGCGCCAGCAGCAAAAAGGAAAGAGGATTCACAGATACGCAGTATTTT; CDR3: CASSKKERGFTDTQYF
J: TRBJ2-5; length: 13; V: TRBV5-1; D: .; DNA: TGCGCCAGCAGCTTGGGCCCCTCGGAGACCCAGTACTTC; CDR3: CASSLGPSETQYF
J: TRBJ2-7; length: 16; V: TRBV6-1; D: TRBD2; DNA: TGTGCCAGCAGTGGTGGACTAGCGGGCGCCGCCTACGAGCAGTACTTC; CDR3: CASSGGLAGAAYEQYF
J: TRBJ2-1; length: 15; V: TRBV24-1; D: TRBD2; DNA: TGTGCCACCAGTCCGACTAGCGGGAACTACAATGAGCAGTTCTTC; CDR3: CATSPTSGNYNEQFF
J: TRBJ1-2; length: 14; V: TRBV24-1; D: .; DNA: TGTGCCACCAGTGATTTGGACAGGAACTATGGCTACACCTTC; CDR3: CATSDLDRNYGYTF
J: TRBJ1-5; length: 15; V: TRBV5-4; D: .; DNA: TGTGCCAGCAGCTTGGCAGGCAGTCAAAATCAGCCCCAGCATTTT; CDR3: CASSLAGSQNQPQHF
J: TRBJ1-1; length: 14; V: TRBV28; D: .; DNA: TGTGCCAGCACGTGGAGGGAGAGGAACACTGAAGCTTTCTTT; CDR3: CASTWRERNTEAFF
J: TRBJ2-3; length: 15; V: TRBV5-1; D: .; DNA: TGCGCCAGCAGCTTGGAAGGGGTGTCCACAGATACGCAGTATTTT; CDR3: CASSLEGVSTDTQYF
J: TRBJ1-1; length: 15; V: TRBV11-2; D: TRBD1; DNA: TGTGCCAGCAGCGGGCGCTTGGACAGGTCCACCGAAGCTTTCTTT; CDR3: CASSGRLDRSTEAFF
J: TRBJ1-2; length: 15; V: TRBV7-2; D: .; DNA: TGTGCCAGCAGCTTAGATAGGGCTCAATCGGGTGGCTACACCTTC; CDR3: CASSLDRAQSGGYTF